A selection of T cell receptor beta chains follows, all from one sample in a study of CD8+ T cells in alopecia areata. The repertoire was sequenced with immunoSEQ multiplex PCR; TCRdb's copy has only in-frame clones and lacks some. The sample lists about 210,000 clones, about 58% occurring once. The material sequenced was CD4+ T cells sorted from blood, taken at week 4, from a patient treated with tofacitinib. Source of these receptors: a human donor with alopecia areata. Both conserved end residues are part of each CDR3. The order of the fields is J gene, V gene, CDR3 protein.

>TRBJ2-5|TRBV2
CASLLGEGLAGRGQETQYF
>TRBJ1-1|TRBV7-2
CASSFFPRGRTEAFF
>TRBJ1-2|TRBV6-1
CASSDPGGYTF
>TRBJ1-3|TRBV11-2
CASSRDRNTIYF
>TRBJ1-2|TRBV6-6
CASSYSRTGYTF
>TRBJ1-6|TRBV5-6
CASSLVHGNSPLHF
>TRBJ1-1|TRBV30
CAWRFGAGGTEAFF
>TRBJ1-2|TRBV30
CAWMNRHYGYTF
>TRBJ2-7|TRBV30
CAWSPAGTSGGGGYEQYF
>TRBJ2-7|TRBV18
CASSPPQGRSSGEQYF
>TRBJ2-1|TRBV10-1
CASSGGLAHAEQFF
>TRBJ1-2|TRBV6-6
CASSYSSYGYTF
>TRBJ1-2|TRBV29-1
CSVEQTAGGGYTF
>TRBJ2-7|TRBV7-2
CASSFAGLNYEQYF
>TRBJ2-3|TRBV11-3
CASSPGGLVPHTDTQYF
>TRBJ2-7|TRBV10-1
CASSESMGTGFSYEQYF
>TRBJ1-1|TRBV6-1
CASSEHRGTEAFF
>TRBJ2-3|TRBV6-1
CASRTGLAGDTQYF
>TRBJ2-3|TRBV6-4
CASSEGDRSTDTQYF
>TRBJ2-2|TRBV4-3
CASSQVGGGGNTGELFF
>TRBJ1-4|TRBV5-1
CASGPGQNNEKLFF
>TRBJ2-7|TRBV29-1
CSVGGTGGGYEQYF
>TRBJ1-1|TRBV5-6
CASSSARRTEAFF
>TRBJ1-1|TRBV30
CAWKGYLNTEAFF
>TRBJ2-5|TRBV29-1
CSATPGQALETQYF
>TRBJ1-5|TRBV7-8
CASSLARGTGNQPQHF
>TRBJ1-6|TRBV18
CASSAGQGSGSPLHF
>TRBJ1-1|TRBV4-2
CASSLPRQGLNTEAFF
>TRBJ1-4|TRBV5-6
CASSLGRFGNEKLFF
>TRBJ1-6|TRBV10-2
CASRLGIFYAPLHF
>TRBJ1-2|TRBV30
CAWSSTGGGYTF
>TRBJ2-3|TRBV29-1
CSVGPSTDTQYF
>TRBJ1-1|TRBV2
CASRDRVWGAFF
>TRBJ2-5|TRBV6-6
CASSLTETQYF